The entry below gives a single T cell receptor beta chain sequence along with its context. Its antigen is not identified. The planned depth of sequencing spanned 1 in 200,000 to 1 in 1 million T cells. Assay: immunoSEQ multiplex PCR; the TCRdb copy retains only in-frame clones and omits some. This sample yields about 140,000 clones, of which 60% to 85% are seen a single time; approximately 28% belongs to the top ten. This specimen belongs to a study of cytotoxic CD8 clonotypes in ibrutinib-treated CLL. Study context: IGHV unmutated under 18; relapsed/refractory some ten; treatment-naive roughly 15.

Overall study findings and caveats: With treatment, public clonotypes, which were uncommon, either contracted or remained stable.

This CDR3 comprises 15 residues. Trimming cost V 0 bases and J 0 bases; bases outside gene matches: 3. Germline assignment: CDR1 SGHNT and CDR2 YYREEE (reference sequence). The sample was PBMCs, taken after 12 months of ibrutinib treatment. This TCR came from a human donor with chronic lymphocytic leukemia. This chain uses TRBV5-4 with TRBJ2-7, with 7 nucleotides matching TRBD2. The CDR3 nucleotides read TGTGCCAGCAGCTTGGCCCAGCGGGGCTCCTACGAGCAGTACTTC. Translating gives CASSLAQRGSYEQYF.